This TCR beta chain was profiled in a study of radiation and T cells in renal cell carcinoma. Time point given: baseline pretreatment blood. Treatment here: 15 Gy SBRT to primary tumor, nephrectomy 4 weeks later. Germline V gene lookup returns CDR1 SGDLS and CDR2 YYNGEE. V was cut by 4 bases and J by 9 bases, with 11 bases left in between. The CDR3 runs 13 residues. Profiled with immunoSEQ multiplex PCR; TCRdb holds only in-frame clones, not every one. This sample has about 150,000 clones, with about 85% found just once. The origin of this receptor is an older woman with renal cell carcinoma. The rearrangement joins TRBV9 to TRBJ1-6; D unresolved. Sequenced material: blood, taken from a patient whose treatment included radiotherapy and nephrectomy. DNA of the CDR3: TGTGCCAGCAGCCCCTTATCTAGTTCACCCCTCCACTTT. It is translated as CASSPLSSSPLHF.